The 31 T cell receptor beta chains below all came from one sample that was sequenced in a study of molecular identifiers for immune sequencing clone quantification. Each CDR3 protein is one row after TCRdb ran MiXCR on the PCR reads. This repertoire shows roughly 100,000 distinct CDR3 sequences, under 40% found once; its top ten account for roughly 9.7%. The specimen was naive CD8+ T cells from blood, with Jurkat cell RNA spiked in. Stated subset: FACS-sorted CD8+CD4-CCR7+CD45RA+ naive T cells. Receptors originate from a human donor in good health. Some libraries in this study had Jurkat cell RNA spiked in.

The chain employs TRBV13 and TRBJ2-6; D is ambiguous. V lost 4 bases and J 0 bases, leaving 16 bases between the germline ends. Looked up from germline, CDR1 is PRHDT and CDR2 is FYEKMQ (reference sequence). CDR3 length: 18 residues. In DNA, the CDR3 is TGTGCCAGCAGCTCCACCCTAGACACCCTCTCTGGGGCCAACGTCCTGACTTTC. It specifies CASSSTLDTLSGANVLTF.

This clonotype was seen ten or more times. The V gene is TRBV5-1, the J gene TRBJ1-1; D possibly corresponds to TRBD1 (6 bases). Deletions cut 4 bases from V and 6 bases from J, with 13 bases between. The CDR3 consists of 13 residues. The germline CDR1 and CDR2 sequences are SGHRS and YFSETQ. The CDR3 here is CASSGTGSAEAFF. The CDR3 DNA reads TGCGCCAGCAGCGGAACAGGGTCGGCTGAAGCTTTCTTT.

V usage is TRBV6-5 and J usage is TRBJ2-7; 9 bases align to TRBD2. Per the germline V gene, CDR1 is MNHEY and CDR2 is SVGAGI. V dropped 0 bases and J dropped 4; count of bases not matched to a gene: 13. This CDR3 region has 18 residues. The CDR3 sequence: CASSYSSFASGTLYEQYF. The CDR3 DNA follows: TGTGCCAGCAGTTACTCAAGTTTTGCTAGCGGGACTCTTTACGAGCAGTACTTC.

This clonotype was seen a few times. This sequence joins TRBV7-6 and TRBJ1-1; perhaps TRBD1 as D (6 bases). V lost 5 bases and J 6 bases, leaving 22 bases between the germline ends. This CDR3 is 16 amino acids long. From germline, CDR1 is SGHVS and CDR2 FNYEAQ. The CDR3 DNA reads TGTGCCAGCAGCGCTTTCGGATTCAGGGGCGTAGCTGAAGCTTTCTTT. As protein: CASSAFGFRGVAEAFF.

The chain links TRBV7-2 to TRBJ2-7; tentative D call: TRBD2 (5 bases). Germline V CDR1 and CDR2: SGHTA, FQGNSA. The CDR3 is 12 residues long. Trimming took off 5 bases at V and 3 bases at J, with 8 bases between the two ends. CDR3 residues: CASSRRGYEQYF. DNA for the CDR3: TGTGCCAGCAGCCGTCGGGGCTACGAGCAGTACTTC.

The CDR3 coding sequence is TGTGCCAGCAGCCAAGATTACAGGGGATCGACTGAAGCTTTCTTT. Its protein is CASSQDYRGSTEAFF. V and J are TRBV4-2 and TRBJ1-1; TRBD1 agrees at 7 bases. This CDR3 contains 15 residues. In germline, CDR1 is LGHNA, CDR2 YNFKEQ. V trimming: 0 bases; J trimming: 5 bases; junction bases outside the gene matches: 6.

This clonotype was detected only a few times. The chain employs TRBV7-9 and TRBJ2-3; D is perhaps TRBD2 (5 bases). The germline V gene has CDR1 SEHNR and CDR2 FQNEAQ (reference sequence). This CDR3 region has 14 residues. V was pared by 3 bases and J by 3 bases, with 10 bases between. CDR3 in DNA: TGTGCCAGCAGCTTGACCAGAGGGACAGATACGCAGTATTTT. Translating it yields CASSLTRGTDTQYF.

Turning to this clonotype: Its ends do not fully match the called genes, so a read error is possible. The chain uses TRBV4-3 and TRBJ2-1, with D possibly matching TRBD1 (7 bases). The CDR3 consists of 15 residues. CDR1 and CDR2 from the germline V gene are LGHNA and YSLEER. CDR3 residues: CASSQGEGGGGEQSF. In nucleotides, the CDR3 is TGCGCCAGCAGCCAAGGAGAAGGAGGGGGCGGTGAGCAGTCCTTC.

This clonotype was seen a handful of times. The rearrangement uses TRBV5-1 and TRBJ2-7, with a tentative D call TRBD2 (5 bases). The CDR3 has 13 residues. Between the trimmed V and J ends, which lost 5 bases and 0 bases, there was a span of 9 bases. Germline V lookup: CDR1 SGHRS, CDR2 YFSETQ. CDR3 sequence reads: CASRELDSYEQYF. CDR3 DNA: TGCGCCAGCAGGGAACTAGACTCCTACGAGCAGTACTTC.

CDR3 sequence reads: CASSHLGVPGELFF. The DNA for the CDR3 is TGCGCCAGCAGCCACCTGGGGGTTCCCGGGGAGCTGTTTTTT. V is TRBV4-1 and J is TRBJ2-2, with D possibly called TRBD1 or TRBD2 (5 bases each). The CDR3 extends over 14 amino acids. Germline V gene sequence: CDR1 MGHRA, CDR2 YSYEKL. Trimming left V 3 bases short and J 6 bases short, with 11 bases between.

The chain is built from TRBV4-1 and TRBJ2-3; D call uncertain. V was clipped by 0 bases and J by 2 bases, with 15 bases between them. Germline CDR1 and CDR2: MGHRA and YSYEKL. CDR3 length equals 17 residues. For the CDR3, the DNA is TGCGCCAGCAGCCAAGATTTGGGCCCGGAGATCACAGATACGCAGTATTTT. The encoded protein is CASSQDLGPEITDTQYF.

The chain has TRBV24-1 and TRBJ2-1; D is uncertain. The CDR3 runs 11 residues. CDR1 and CDR2 from the germline V gene are KGHDR and SFDVKD. Between the trimmed V and J ends, which lost 3 bases and 11 bases, there was a span of 7 bases. The CDR3 bases are TGTGCCACCAGTGATCTTATGAAGCAGTTCTTC. As protein: CATSDLMKQFF.

This clonotype was counted many times. The genes are TRBV5-6 and TRBJ1-1; tentatively, D is TRBD1 (5 bases). The germline gives CDR1 SGHDT, CDR2 YYEEEE. The V gene lost 4 bases and the J gene lost 4 bases, with 17 bases spanning the gap. This CDR3 has 15 amino acids. The DNA for the CDR3 is TGTGCCAGCAGCAACACCGGGGCAGGGTCCACTGAAGCTTTCTTT. Encoded protein: CASSNTGAGSTEAFF.

V is TRBV5-1 and J is TRBJ2-1, with D possibly matching TRBD1 (6 bases). Germline V gives CDR1 SGHRS, CDR2 YFSETQ. The germline V and J ends were trimmed by 1 base and 4 bases, with 12 bases remaining between them. This CDR3 region has 15 residues. The CDR3 DNA reads as TGCGCCAGCAGCTTGTCTCGCAGGGGATACAATGAGCAGTTCTTC. Amino acid sequence: CASSLSRRGYNEQFF.

This chain links TRBV20-1 with TRBJ2-7; D might be TRBD1 or TRBD2, each matching 5 bases. Trimming took 0 bases from V and 0 from J, leaving 15 bases between them. The CDR3 runs 16 residues. The V gene's germline CDR1 is DFQATT and CDR2 SNEGSKA (reference sequence). The CDR3 nucleotides are TGCAGTGCTAGAGATCGGGACGCCACGTACTCCTACGAGCAGTACTTC. Protein sequence: CSARDRDATYSYEQYF.

This clonotype was seen more than once but under ten times. This chain connects TRBV7-9 to TRBJ2-5; 7 nucleotides match TRBD1. CDR3 length: 18 residues. From germline, CDR1 is SEHNR and CDR2 FQNEAQ (reference sequence). The J segment lost 3 bases and the V segment lost 8 bases, leaving 21 bases of the junction unmatched. The CDR3 region has the DNA TGTGCCAGCTTGGAAGGGGGCATAGATGTAAAACTAAAAGAGACCCAGTACTTC. Protein: CASLEGGIDVKLKETQYF.

On this clonotype: One end of the junction fails to match germline, which may point to a read error. The chain carries TRBV6-6 and TRBJ2-1; TRBD2 matches 7 bases. Germline V gene sequence: CDR1 MNHNY, CDR2 SVGAGI (reference sequence). The length of the CDR3 is 13 residues. CDR3 DNA: TGTGCCAGCAGCGTGGGGGGGTACAATGAGCAGTCCTTC. Translating gives CASSVGGYNEQSF.

As to this clonotype: The germline gene is not matched at one end of the junction; a read error may be the cause. The CDR3 is CASLGQQNSEAFF. In DNA form, the CDR3 reads TGTGCCAGCCTGGGACAACAGAACTCTGAAGCTTTCTTT. The chain employs TRBV6-2 or TRBV6-3 and TRBJ1-1; D perhaps matches TRBD1 (6 bases). This CDR3 is built from 13 residues. CDR1 and CDR2 from the germline V gene are MNHEY and SVGEGT.

Concerning this clonotype itself: Because it lacks the conserved phenylalanine or tryptophan at the end, this CDR3 is likely a read error. The J gene is TRBJ1-6, the V gene TRBV4-1; 7 positions agree with TRBD1. Germline V lookup: CDR1 MGHRA, CDR2 YSYEKL. The CDR3 runs to 12 residues. CDR3 coding DNA: TGCGCTAGCAGCCGGACAGGAAACGCCCTCCACCTT. This gives the protein CASSRTGNALHL.

This clonotype was seen a few times. CDR3 residues: CASSLGMGLANEKLFF. The CDR3 DNA follows: TGTGCCAGCAGCTTAGGTATGGGCCTAGCGAATGAAAAACTGTTTTTT. The V call is TRBV7-8, the J call TRBJ1-4; D is undetermined. The CDR3 is made up of 16 amino acids. V was cut by 1 base and J by 5 bases, with 14 bases left in between. Germline CDR1 SGHVS, CDR2 FQNEAQ.

This clonotype appeared a few times. This chain uses TRBV18 with TRBJ2-3; TRBD2 aligns across 11 bases. J was trimmed by 5 bases and V by 0 bases; bases with no gene match: 4. Germline V gives CDR1 KGHSH, CDR2 LQKENI. The CDR3 runs to 16 residues. The CDR3 loop reads CASSPPLAGVGDTQYF. In DNA form, the CDR3 reads TGTGCCAGCTCACCACCACTAGCGGGAGTAGGAGATACGCAGTATTTT.

The sample holds many counts of this clonotype. V gene TRBV28 combines with J gene TRBJ2-3; D not resolved. V lost 3 bases, J lost 3 bases, and 4 bases lay in between. Germline CDR1 reads MDHEN; CDR2 reads SYDVKM. CDR3 size: 12 residues. Written as DNA, the CDR3 is TGTGCCAGCAGTTTTGCGACAGATACGCAGTATTTT. Its protein is CASSFATDTQYF. The full variable domain, in which reference TRBV28 and TRBJ2-3 provide the parts outside the CDR3, is DVKVTQSSRYLVKRTGEKVFLECVQDMDHENMFWYRQDPGLGLRLIYFSYDVKMKEKGDIPEGYSVSREKKERFSLILESASTNQTSMYLCASSFATDTQYFGPGTRLTVL.

A few counts support this clonotype. The chain is built from TRBV7-9 and TRBJ2-3, with D unclear. V was pared by 5 bases and J by 0 bases, with 15 bases between. The CDR3 consists of 16 residues. Germline lookup yields CDR1 SEHNR and CDR2 FQNEAQ (reference sequence). DNA of the CDR3: TGTGCCAGCAGCCCCCTTTTAGTACAAAGCACAGATACGCAGTATTTT. Amino acids: CASSPLLVQSTDTQYF.

This clonotype was counted between two and nine times. The chain carries TRBV20-1 and TRBJ1-2; tentative D call: TRBD1 (5 bases). Germline loops: CDR1 DFQATT, CDR2 SNEGSKA (reference sequence). This CDR3 has 14 residues. V was pared by 0 bases and J by 4 bases, with 12 bases between. The CDR3 nucleotides read TGCAGTGCTAGAGATTGGGACGGGGCCTATGGCTACACCTTC. Protein: CSARDWDGAYGYTF.

V usage is TRBV4-2 and J usage is TRBJ1-1; unclear D gene. Trimming took off 1 base at V and 4 bases at J, with 7 bases between the two ends. The length of the CDR3 is 13 residues. Germline V gene data show CDR1 as LGHNA and CDR2 as YNFKEQ. CDR3 sequence (DNA): TGTGCCAGCAGCCAAGGCAGGCGCACTGAAGCTTTCTTT. This encodes CASSQGRRTEAFF.

CDR3 loop: CATSITRDQSSYEQYF. CDR3 coding DNA: TGTGCCACCAGTATTACCCGGGACCAGAGCTCCTACGAGCAGTACTTC. V gene TRBV24-1 combines with J gene TRBJ2-7; D assignment may be TRBD1 or TRBD2 (5 bases each). Germline CDR1 is KGHDR and CDR2 is SFDVKD. The CDR3 runs to 16 residues. V lost 6 bases to trimming and J lost 0 bases, with 17 bases between them.

This chain links TRBV3-1 with TRBJ2-7; the D gene is possibly TRBD2 (6 bases). This CDR3 contains 16 residues. Trimming stripped 3 bases from V and 6 bases from J, with 21 bases between. Germline CDR1 LGHDT, CDR2 YNNKEL (reference sequence). CDR3 bases: TGTGCCAGCAGCCATGACCCCACAGGCCGGGACTCCGAGCAGTACTTC. It yields the protein CASSHDPTGRDSEQYF.

J is TRBJ2-5 and V is TRBV12-3 or TRBV12-4, with 7 nucleotides matching TRBD2. J lost 4 bases, V lost 6 bases, and 2 bases had no gene match. The CDR3 sequence is 12 residues long. CDR3 sequence: CASSVAGETQYF. The CDR3 DNA sequence: TGTGCCAGCAGCGTAGCGGGAGAGACCCAGTACTTC.

This clonotype was picked up many times. This chain uses TRBV9 with TRBJ1-5; D uncertain. CDR1 and CDR2 (germline): SGDLS, YYNGEE. The CDR3 has 14 amino acids. The V end was cut by 3 bases, the J end by 6 bases, with 13 bases between. Here the CDR3 reads CASSAGSTRQPQHF. The CDR3 DNA sequence: TGTGCCAGCAGCGCCGGCAGTACTCGTCAGCCCCAGCATTTT.

This clonotype was observed a few times. The rearrangement joins TRBV27 to TRBJ1-1; tentatively, D is TRBD1 (6 bases). The CDR3 loop spans 15 amino acids. The germline V and J ends were trimmed by 2 bases and 3 bases, with 13 bases remaining between them. Germline CDR1 and CDR2: MNHEY and SMNVEV (reference sequence). The DNA for the CDR3 is TGTGCCAGCAGTTTAGGGGGCGCCGGGTACACTGAAGCTTTCTTT. Its translation is CASSLGGAGYTEAFF.

The chain employs TRBV9 and TRBJ2-3; 9 bases are a match to TRBD2. V was clipped by 3 bases and J by 4 bases; unmatched bases: 3. Germline CDR1 and CDR2: SGDLS and YYNGEE. The CDR3 is 14 residues long. The CDR3 region is CASSGREGADTQYF. DNA of the CDR3: TGTGCCAGCAGCGGGCGGGAGGGCGCAGATACGCAGTATTTT.